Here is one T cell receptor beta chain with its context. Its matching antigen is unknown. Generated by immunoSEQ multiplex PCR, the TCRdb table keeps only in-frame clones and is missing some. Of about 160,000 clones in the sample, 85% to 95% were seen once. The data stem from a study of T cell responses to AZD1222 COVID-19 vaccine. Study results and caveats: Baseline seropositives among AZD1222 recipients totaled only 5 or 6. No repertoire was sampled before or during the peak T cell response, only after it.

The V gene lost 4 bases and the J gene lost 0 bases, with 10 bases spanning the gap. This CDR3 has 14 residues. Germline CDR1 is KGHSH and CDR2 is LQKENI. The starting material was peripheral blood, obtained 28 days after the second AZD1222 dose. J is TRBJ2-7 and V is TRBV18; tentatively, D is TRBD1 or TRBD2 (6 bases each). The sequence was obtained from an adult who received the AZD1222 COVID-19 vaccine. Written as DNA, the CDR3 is TGTGCCAGCTCACGGGGGCGGGACTCCTACGAGCAGTACTTC. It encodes CASSRGRDSYEQYF.